These 12 T cell receptor beta chains came from one sample sequenced in a study of T-cell reconstitution after alpha-beta-depleted transplantation in children. Using unique molecular identifiers, the investigators prepared the TCRbeta library. TCRdb re-called the PCR reads with MiXCR, one entry per CDR3 protein. The table lists 500,000 or so distinct CDR3 sequences, about 30% of them singletons. The material sequenced was PBMCs from the stem cell graft donor, taken from the stem cell graft. The source of these receptors is a human donor who donated a stem cell graft to a child with aplastic anemia.

The chain recombines TRBV9 with TRBJ1-1; D ambiguous. Trimming removed 1 base at V and 0 bases at J, with 7 bases between. Germline CDR1 reads SGDLS; CDR2 reads YYNGEE. The CDR3 consists of 14 residues. In DNA form, the CDR3 reads TGTGCCAGCAGCGTATCGGGGTTGAACACTGAAGCTTTCTTT. It yields the protein CASSVSGLNTEAFF. The complete variable domain, with remaining parts taken from reference TRBV9 and TRBJ1-1, reads DSGVTQTPKHLITATGQRVTLRCSPRSGDLSVYWYQQSLDQGLQFLIQYYNGEERAKGNILERFSAQQFPDLHSELNLSSLELGDSALYFCASSVSGLNTEAFFGQGTRLTVV.

Only a few counts were recorded for this clonotype. The J gene is TRBJ2-7, the V gene TRBV24-1, with D possibly TRBD1 on 6 matching bases. The CDR3 sequence is 13 residues long. The V gene lost 9 bases and the J gene lost 3 bases, with 14 bases spanning the gap. Germline-derived CDR1 and CDR2 are KGHDR and SFDVKD. CDR3 residues: CATGPGHNYEQYF. CDR3 in DNA: TGTGCCACCGGACCGGGACATAACTACGAGCAGTACTTC.

This chain joins TRBV6-5 and TRBJ2-2; 11 bases are shared with TRBD1. Germline assignment: CDR1 MNHEY and CDR2 SVGAGI. The CDR3 spans 16 residues. Germline trimming cut 4 bases from V and 7 bases from J; bases unmatched to any gene: 8. The CDR3 spells CASSSPGQGANGELFF. The CDR3 region has the DNA TGTGCCAGCAGTTCTCCCGGACAGGGGGCTAACGGGGAGCTGTTTTTT.

The genes are TRBV12-3 or TRBV12-4 and TRBJ1-1; D gene unclear. The CDR3 is 13 residues long. Trimming cost V 3 bases and J 1 base, with 6 bases left between them. The CDR3 coding sequence is TGTGCCAGCAGTTTCGAGGAGAACACTGAAGCTTTCTTT. This sequence encodes CASSFEENTEAFF.

The chain couples TRBV20-1 to TRBJ2-1, with D perhaps matching TRBD2 (6 bases). Trimming removed 1 base from V and 1 base from J, with 11 bases in between. The germline CDR1 and CDR2 sequences are DFQATT and SNEGSKA (reference sequence). The CDR3 totals 15 residues. CDR3 sequence (DNA): TGCAGTGCTAGAGGAGGAGGGTGGTCCTACAATGAGCAGTTCTTC. Translating gives CSARGGGWSYNEQFF.

A few counts support this clonotype. The V call is TRBV5-5, the J call TRBJ2-3, with D perhaps matching TRBD2 (6 bases). The germline V gene encodes CDR1 SGHKS and CDR2 YYEKEE (reference sequence). The length of the CDR3 is 14 residues. Trimming left V 3 bases short and J 7 bases short, with 15 bases between. CDR3 residues: CASSSGRGMYTQYF. The CDR3 DNA reads TGTGCCAGCAGCTCTGGACGGGGGATGTATACGCAGTATTTT.

This clonotype occurred a few times. The CDR3 DNA reads TGTGCCAGCAGCTTAGGAGGCCGACTAGCGACTAGCACAGATACGCAGTATTTT. This gives the protein CASSLGGRLATSTDTQYF. The genes are TRBV11-2 and TRBJ2-3; 8 bases agree with TRBD2. Germline V gene sequence: CDR1 SGHAT, CDR2 FQNNGV. CDR3 length: 18 amino acids. The trim removed 1 base at V and 0 bases at J, leaving 9 bases unmatched.

This clonotype was seen more than once but under ten times. J is TRBJ2-7 and V is TRBV6-1; 9 positions agree with TRBD1. Trimming cost V 1 base and J 6 bases; bases outside gene matches: 4. The CDR3 loop spans 14 amino acids. The germline V gene encodes CDR1 MNHNS and CDR2 SASEGT. The CDR3 nucleotides read TGTGCCAGCAGTGAAGGGACAGGGGCGCGCGAGCAGTACGTC. Its protein is CASSEGTGAREQYV.

A few counts support this clonotype. The rearrangement links TRBV9 to TRBJ1-6; D not resolved. V lost 0 bases to trimming and J lost 8 bases, with 6 bases between them. The CDR3 is made up of 13 amino acids. CDR1 and CDR2 (germline): SGDLS, YYNGEE. The CDR3 region is CASSVENYSPLHF. CDR3 coding DNA: TGTGCCAGCAGCGTAGAAAATTATTCACCCCTCCACTTT.

The chain recombines TRBV29-1 with TRBJ1-2, with D possibly being TRBD1 (6 bases). Trimming shortened V by 6 bases and J by 4 bases, and 12 bases separated the two germline ends. The CDR3 has 12 amino acids. Germline V gene lookup returns CDR1 SQVTM and CDR2 ANQGSEA. CDR3 bases: TGCAGCGTCTGGGGGCAACTCTATGGCTACACCTTC. Translated, it gives CSVWGQLYGYTF.

The gene calls are TRBV7-2 and TRBJ2-1; TRBD1 aligns across 9 bases. The CDR3 is 15 amino acids. With 4 bases clipped from V and 6 bases from J, the junction kept 7 bases outside the gene matches. CDR1 and CDR2 (germline): SGHTA, FQGNSA. This chain's CDR3 is CASSYPGQGVNEQFF. The CDR3 DNA follows: TGTGCCAGCAGCTACCCGGGACAGGGAGTCAATGAGCAGTTCTTC.

This sequence joins TRBV30 and TRBJ1-5; D possibly corresponds to TRBD1 (5 bases). The V gene lost 1 base and the J gene lost 4 bases, with 8 bases spanning the gap. CDR1 GTSNPN and CDR2 SVGIG come from the germline V gene (reference sequence). CDR3 length: 13 residues. The CDR3 DNA reads as TGTGCCTGGAGTGCAGCAGGGAATCAGCCCCAGCATTTT. This codes for CAWSAAGNQPQHF.